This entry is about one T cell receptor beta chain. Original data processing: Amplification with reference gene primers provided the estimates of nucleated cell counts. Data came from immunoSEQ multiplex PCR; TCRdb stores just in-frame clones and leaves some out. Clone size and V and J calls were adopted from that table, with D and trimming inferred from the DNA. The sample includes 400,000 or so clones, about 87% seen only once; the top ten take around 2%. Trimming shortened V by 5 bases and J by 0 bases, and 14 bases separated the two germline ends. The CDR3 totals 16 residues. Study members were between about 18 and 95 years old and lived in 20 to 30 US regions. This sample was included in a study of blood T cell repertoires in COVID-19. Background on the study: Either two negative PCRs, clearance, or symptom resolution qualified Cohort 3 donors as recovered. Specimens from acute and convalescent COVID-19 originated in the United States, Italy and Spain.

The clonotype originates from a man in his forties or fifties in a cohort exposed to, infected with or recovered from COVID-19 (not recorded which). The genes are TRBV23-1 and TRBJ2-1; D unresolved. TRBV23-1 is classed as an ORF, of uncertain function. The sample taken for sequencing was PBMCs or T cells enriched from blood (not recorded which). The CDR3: CASSSHQRGSYNEQFF. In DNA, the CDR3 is TGCGCCAGCAGTAGCCATCAGAGAGGCTCCTACAATGAGCAGTTCTTC.